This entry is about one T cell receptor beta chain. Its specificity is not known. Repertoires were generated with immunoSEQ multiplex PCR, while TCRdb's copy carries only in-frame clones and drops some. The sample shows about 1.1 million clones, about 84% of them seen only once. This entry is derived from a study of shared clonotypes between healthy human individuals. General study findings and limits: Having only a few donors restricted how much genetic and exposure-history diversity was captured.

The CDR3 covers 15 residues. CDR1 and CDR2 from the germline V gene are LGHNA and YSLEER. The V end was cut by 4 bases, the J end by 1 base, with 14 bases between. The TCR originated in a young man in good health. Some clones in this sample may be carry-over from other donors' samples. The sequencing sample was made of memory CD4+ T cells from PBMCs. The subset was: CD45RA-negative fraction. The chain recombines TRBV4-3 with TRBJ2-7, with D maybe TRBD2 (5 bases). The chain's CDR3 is CASSPLRAGSYEQYF. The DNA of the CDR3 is TGCGCCAGCAGCCCCCTGAGGGCTGGGTCCTACGAGCAGTACTTC.